These T cell receptor beta chains were read from a single sample in a study of blood T cell repertoires in COVID-19. TCRdb's copy holds only in-frame clones and misses some; the assay was immunoSEQ multiplex PCR. The sample includes approximately 200,000 clones, around 85% of them seen just once. Material for sequencing was PBMCs or T cells enriched from blood (not recorded which). These receptors originate from a woman in her 40s with acute COVID-19. Each CDR3 is given with its conserved first and last residue. D genes are given only for firm matches. A clone size is listed for some rows: how often the clone was seen (once, few, many), or a class if it is expanded.

d_gene: .; v_gene: TRBV6-4; abundance: .; j_gene: TRBJ2-3; CDR3nt: TGTGCCAGCAGTGGGGAGGACAGCACAGATACGCAGTATTTT; CDR3aa: CASSGEDSTDTQYF
d_gene: .; v_gene: TRBV10-2; abundance: few; j_gene: TRBJ1-3; CDR3nt: TGCGCCAGCAGCCCAGCGGTTTCTGGAAACACCATATATTTT; CDR3aa: CASSPAVSGNTIYF
d_gene: .; v_gene: TRBV30; abundance: once; j_gene: TRBJ2-7; CDR3nt: TGTGCCTGGAGAGACCGGGGCTCCTACGAGCAGTACTTC; CDR3aa: CAWRDRGSYEQYF
d_gene: .; v_gene: TRBV3-1/TRBV3-2; abundance: .; j_gene: TRBJ2-7; CDR3nt: TGTGCCAGCAGCCAAGAAGGGCGGGGCGGGTACGAGCAGTACTTC; CDR3aa: CASSQEGRGGYEQYF
d_gene: TRBD1; v_gene: TRBV9; abundance: .; j_gene: TRBJ1-3; CDR3nt: TGTGCCAGCAGCGTAGTGGACAGGGGCTCTGGAAACACCATATATTTT; CDR3aa: CASSVVDRGSGNTIYF
d_gene: .; v_gene: TRBV18; abundance: .; j_gene: TRBJ2-7; CDR3nt: TGTGCCAGCTCACCGACAGACTACGAGCAGTACTTC; CDR3aa: CASSPTDYEQYF
d_gene: TRBD2; v_gene: TRBV24-1; abundance: .; j_gene: TRBJ2-5; CDR3nt: TGTGCCACCAGGACTAGCGCCCAAGAGACCCAGTACTTC; CDR3aa: CATRTSAQETQYF
d_gene: .; v_gene: TRBV5-1; abundance: .; j_gene: TRBJ1-1; CDR3nt: TGCGCCAGCACCCTGGAGGGGAACACTGAAGCTTTCTTT; CDR3aa: CASTLEGNTEAFF
d_gene: .; v_gene: TRBV1; abundance: .; j_gene: TRBJ2-6; CDR3nt: TGCACCAGCAGTCCCGGGACGGGAGCTTCCTCTGGGGCCAACGTCCTGACTTTC; CDR3aa: CTSSPGTGASSGANVLTF
d_gene: .; v_gene: TRBV11-2; abundance: .; j_gene: TRBJ2-5; CDR3nt: TGTGCCAGCAGCCAGGGGGGTGGGACCCAGTACTTC; CDR3aa: CASSQGGGTQYF
d_gene: TRBD1; v_gene: TRBV30; abundance: .; j_gene: TRBJ1-5; CDR3nt: TGTGCCTGGAGGATTAAGGGGACAGGGGGGAGTCAGCCCCAGCATTTT; CDR3aa: CAWRIKGTGGSQPQHF
d_gene: TRBD2; v_gene: TRBV30; abundance: .; j_gene: TRBJ2-3; CDR3nt: TGTGCCTACCAGACCGGGACTAGCGGGTTTGATACGCAGTATTTT; CDR3aa: CAYQTGTSGFDTQYF
d_gene: .; v_gene: TRBV5-1; abundance: .; j_gene: TRBJ2-3; CDR3nt: TGCGCCAGCAGCTTGGATATTAGCGGCACAGATACGCAGTATTTT; CDR3aa: CASSLDISGTDTQYF
d_gene: TRBD1; v_gene: TRBV27; abundance: .; j_gene: TRBJ2-3; CDR3nt: TGTGCCAGCAGTTTGGGACAGGGCACAGATACGCAGTATTTT; CDR3aa: CASSLGQGTDTQYF
d_gene: .; v_gene: TRBV19; abundance: .; j_gene: TRBJ1-5; CDR3nt: TGTGCCAGTAGTAGTCCTTTTGAGGATCAGCCCCAGCATTTT; CDR3aa: CASSSPFEDQPQHF
d_gene: TRBD2; v_gene: TRBV10-2; abundance: .; j_gene: TRBJ2-2; CDR3nt: TGCGCCAGCAGTGTACTAGCGGGAGGAAATGGTGGCGGGGAGCTGTTTTTT; CDR3aa: CASSVLAGGNGGGELFF
d_gene: TRBD2; v_gene: TRBV19; abundance: .; j_gene: TRBJ2-7; CDR3nt: TGTGCCAGTAGTATTTACTCACGGGAGGACGAGCAGTACTTC; CDR3aa: CASSIYSREDEQYF
d_gene: .; v_gene: TRBV30; abundance: .; j_gene: TRBJ2-3; CDR3nt: TGTGCCTGGGGCAGAGCTAGCGTAAGATCAGATACGCAGTATTTT; CDR3aa: CAWGRASVRSDTQYF
d_gene: TRBD2; v_gene: TRBV18; abundance: few; j_gene: TRBJ2-4; CDR3nt: TGTGCCAGCTCACCACCGGGGGGACTAGCGGGAGCCTCAAACATTCAGTACTTC; CDR3aa: CASSPPGGLAGASNIQYF
d_gene: .; v_gene: TRBV11-2; abundance: .; j_gene: TRBJ2-7; CDR3nt: TGTGCCAGCCGATCCTGGGGGCAGATTAAGACCGAGCAGTACTTC; CDR3aa: CASRSWGQIKTEQYF
d_gene: .; v_gene: TRBV4-1; abundance: .; j_gene: TRBJ1-2; CDR3nt: TGCGCCAGCAGCACTCGACAGGCCCTCGATGGCTACACCTTC; CDR3aa: CASSTRQALDGYTF
d_gene: .; v_gene: TRBV27; abundance: .; j_gene: TRBJ2-7; CDR3nt: TGTGCCAGCAGTTTAAGTGGTACACAGGGAAGCGAGCAGTACTTC; CDR3aa: CASSLSGTQGSEQYF
d_gene: TRBD2; v_gene: TRBV24-1; abundance: .; j_gene: TRBJ2-5; CDR3nt: TGTGCCACCAGTGATCCTCCCGGAGCGGGGAGAATGGAGACCCAGTACTTC; CDR3aa: CATSDPPGAGRMETQYF
d_gene: .; v_gene: TRBV2; abundance: .; j_gene: TRBJ2-7; CDR3nt: TGTGCCAGCGTGGGGACTGCAACTTCCTACGAGCAGTACTTC; CDR3aa: CASVGTATSYEQYF
d_gene: .; v_gene: TRBV28; abundance: few; j_gene: TRBJ2-7; CDR3nt: TGTGCCAGCAGTTTAAGCGGCGGGGCTTACGAGCAGTACTTC; CDR3aa: CASSLSGGAYEQYF
d_gene: .; v_gene: TRBV27; abundance: .; j_gene: TRBJ2-7; CDR3nt: TGTGCCAGCAGTTTGTCAGTCAATGCCTACGAGCAGTACTTC; CDR3aa: CASSLSVNAYEQYF
d_gene: TRBD1; v_gene: TRBV5-5; abundance: .; j_gene: TRBJ1-2; CDR3nt: TGTGCCAGCAGCTTTGACAGGGGGGCCTATGGCTACACCTTC; CDR3aa: CASSFDRGAYGYTF
d_gene: .; v_gene: TRBV5-1; abundance: .; j_gene: TRBJ1-3; CDR3nt: TGCGCCAGCTCCCGCTCACACAGCTCTGGAAACACCATATATTTT; CDR3aa: CASSRSHSSGNTIYF
d_gene: TRBD1; v_gene: TRBV28; abundance: .; j_gene: TRBJ1-1; CDR3nt: TGTGCCAGCAGTTTACCCAGGGACAGACGAACTGGAGAAGCTTTCTTT; CDR3aa: CASSLPRDRRTGEAFF
d_gene: .; v_gene: TRBV13; abundance: .; j_gene: TRBJ2-1; CDR3nt: TGTGCCAGCAGCCACCGGCTAGTCCTCGACAATGAGCAGTTCTTC; CDR3aa: CASSHRLVLDNEQFF
d_gene: .; v_gene: TRBV9; abundance: .; j_gene: TRBJ1-3; CDR3nt: TGTGCCAGCAGCACCCGAGGCGCCAACACCATATATTTT; CDR3aa: CASSTRGANTIYF
d_gene: TRBD2; v_gene: TRBV11-2; abundance: .; j_gene: TRBJ2-3; CDR3nt: TGTGCCAGCAGCTTAGCTGCGACTAGCCCTGCGGATACGCAGTATTTT; CDR3aa: CASSLAATSPADTQYF
d_gene: TRBD1; v_gene: TRBV4-2; abundance: .; j_gene: TRBJ1-1; CDR3nt: TGTGCCAGCAGCCAAGAGTGGGGGACAGTAGCTTTCTTT; CDR3aa: CASSQEWGTVAFF